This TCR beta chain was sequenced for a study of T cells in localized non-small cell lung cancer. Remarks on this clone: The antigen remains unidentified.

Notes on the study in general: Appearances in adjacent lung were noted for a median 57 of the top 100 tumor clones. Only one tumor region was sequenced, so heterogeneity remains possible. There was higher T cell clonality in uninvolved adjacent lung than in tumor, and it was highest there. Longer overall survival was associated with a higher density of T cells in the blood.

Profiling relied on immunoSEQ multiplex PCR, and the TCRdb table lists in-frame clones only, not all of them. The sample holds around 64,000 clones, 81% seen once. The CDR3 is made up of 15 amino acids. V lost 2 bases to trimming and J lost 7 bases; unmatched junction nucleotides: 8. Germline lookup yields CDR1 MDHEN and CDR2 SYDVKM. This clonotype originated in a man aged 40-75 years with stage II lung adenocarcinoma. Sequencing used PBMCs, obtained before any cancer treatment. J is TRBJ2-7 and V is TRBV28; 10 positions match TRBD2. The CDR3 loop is CASSLGASGSREQYF. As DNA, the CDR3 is TGTGCCAGCAGTTTAGGGGCTAGCGGGAGTCGGGAGCAGTACTTC.